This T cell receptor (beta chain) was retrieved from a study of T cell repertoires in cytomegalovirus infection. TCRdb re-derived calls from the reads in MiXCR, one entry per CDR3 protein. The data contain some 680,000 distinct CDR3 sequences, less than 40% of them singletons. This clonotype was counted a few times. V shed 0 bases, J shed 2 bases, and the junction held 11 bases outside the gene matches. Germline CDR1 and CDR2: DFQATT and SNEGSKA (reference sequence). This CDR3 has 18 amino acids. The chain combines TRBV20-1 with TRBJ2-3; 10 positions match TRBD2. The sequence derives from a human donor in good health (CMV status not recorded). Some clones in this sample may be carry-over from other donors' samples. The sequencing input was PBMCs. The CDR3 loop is CSARDPLLAGVNTDTQYF. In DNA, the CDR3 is TGCAGTGCTAGAGATCCCCTCCTAGCGGGGGTGAACACAGATACGCAGTATTTT.